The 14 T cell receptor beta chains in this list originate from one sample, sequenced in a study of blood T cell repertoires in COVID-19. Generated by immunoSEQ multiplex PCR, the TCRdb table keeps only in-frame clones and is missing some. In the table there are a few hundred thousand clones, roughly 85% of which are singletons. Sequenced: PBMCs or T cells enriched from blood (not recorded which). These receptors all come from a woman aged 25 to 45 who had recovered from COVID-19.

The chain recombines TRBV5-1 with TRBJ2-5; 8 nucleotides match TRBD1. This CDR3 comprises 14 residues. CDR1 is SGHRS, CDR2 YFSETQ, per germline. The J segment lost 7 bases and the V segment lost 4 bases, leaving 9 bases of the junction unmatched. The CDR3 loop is CASSRTGPPRTQYF. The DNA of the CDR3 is TGCGCCAGCAGCCGGACAGGGCCCCCCCGGACCCAGTACTTC.

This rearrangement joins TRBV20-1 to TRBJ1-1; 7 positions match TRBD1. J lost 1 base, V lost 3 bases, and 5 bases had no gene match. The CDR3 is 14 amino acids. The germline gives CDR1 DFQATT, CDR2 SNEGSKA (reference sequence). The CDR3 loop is CSASTGAPNTEAFF. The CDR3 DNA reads TGCAGTGCTAGTACAGGGGCGCCGAACACTGAAGCTTTCTTT.

CDR3 sequence reads: CASSSQGAGGTNEKLFF. CDR3 in DNA: TGTGCCAGCAGCTCGCAAGGGGCGGGAGGAACTAATGAAAAACTGTTTTTT. The rearrangement joins TRBV7-8 to TRBJ1-4, with a tentative D call TRBD1 (5 bases). This CDR3 spans 17 amino acids. V was clipped by 4 bases and J by 1 base, with 16 bases between them. Per the germline V gene, CDR1 is SGHVS and CDR2 is FQNEAQ. The whole variable domain, filled in from reference TRBV7-8 and TRBJ1-4, reads GAGVSQSPRYKVAKRGQDVALRCDPISGHVSLFWYQQALGQGPEFLTYFQNEAQLDKSGLPSDRFFAERPEGSVSTLKIQRTQQEDSAVYLCASSSQGAGGTNEKLFFGSGTQLSVL.

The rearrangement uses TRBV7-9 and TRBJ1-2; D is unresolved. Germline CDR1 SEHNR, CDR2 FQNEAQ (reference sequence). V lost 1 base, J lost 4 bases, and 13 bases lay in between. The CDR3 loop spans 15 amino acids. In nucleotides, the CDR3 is TGTGCCAGCAGCTTAGGTGGAGCGGGCCTCTATGGCTACACCTTC. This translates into CASSLGGAGLYGYTF. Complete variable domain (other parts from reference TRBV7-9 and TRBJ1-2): DTGVSQNPRHKITKRGQNVTFRCDPISEHNRLYWYRQTLGQGPEFLTYFQNEAQLEKSRLLSDRFSAERPKGSFSTLEIQRTEQGDSAMYLCASSLGGAGLYGYTFGSGTRLTVV.

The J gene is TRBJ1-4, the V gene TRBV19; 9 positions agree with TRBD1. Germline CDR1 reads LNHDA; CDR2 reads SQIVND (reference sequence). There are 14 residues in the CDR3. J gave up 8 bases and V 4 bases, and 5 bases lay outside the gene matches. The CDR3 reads CASSRTGDQEKLFF. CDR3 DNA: TGTGCCAGTAGTAGGACAGGGGATCAAGAAAAACTGTTTTTT.

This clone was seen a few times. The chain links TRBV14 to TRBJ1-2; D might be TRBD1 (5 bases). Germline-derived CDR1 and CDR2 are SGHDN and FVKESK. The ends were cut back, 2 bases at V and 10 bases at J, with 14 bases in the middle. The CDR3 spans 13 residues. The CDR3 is CASSQNEDSLYTF. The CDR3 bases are TGTGCCAGCAGCCAAAATGAAGACAGCCTCTACACCTTC.

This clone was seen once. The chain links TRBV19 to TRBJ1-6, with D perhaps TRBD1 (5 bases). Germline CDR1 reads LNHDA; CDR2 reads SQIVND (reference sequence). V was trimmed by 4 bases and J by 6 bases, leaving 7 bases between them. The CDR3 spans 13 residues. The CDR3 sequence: CASSTDSNSPLHF. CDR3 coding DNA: TGTGCCAGTAGTACAGACAGTAATTCACCCCTCCACTTT.

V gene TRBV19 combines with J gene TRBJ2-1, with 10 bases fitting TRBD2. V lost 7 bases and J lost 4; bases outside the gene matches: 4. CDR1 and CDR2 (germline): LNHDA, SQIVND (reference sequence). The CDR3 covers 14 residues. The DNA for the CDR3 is TGTGCCAGTACGATAGCGGGGGGTTACAATGAGCAGTTCTTC. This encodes CASTIAGGYNEQFF.

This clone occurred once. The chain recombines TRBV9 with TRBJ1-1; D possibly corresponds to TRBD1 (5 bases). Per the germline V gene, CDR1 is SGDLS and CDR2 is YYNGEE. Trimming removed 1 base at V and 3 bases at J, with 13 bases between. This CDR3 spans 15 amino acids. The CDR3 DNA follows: TGTGCCAGCAGCGTAACCACGGGGGTTGACACTGAAGCTTTCTTT. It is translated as CASSVTTGVDTEAFF. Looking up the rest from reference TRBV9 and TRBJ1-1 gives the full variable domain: DSGVTQTPKHLITATGQRVTLRCSPRSGDLSVYWYQQSLDQGLQFLIQYYNGEERAKGNILERFSAQQFPDLHSELNLSSLELGDSALYFCASSVTTGVDTEAFFGQGTRLTVV.

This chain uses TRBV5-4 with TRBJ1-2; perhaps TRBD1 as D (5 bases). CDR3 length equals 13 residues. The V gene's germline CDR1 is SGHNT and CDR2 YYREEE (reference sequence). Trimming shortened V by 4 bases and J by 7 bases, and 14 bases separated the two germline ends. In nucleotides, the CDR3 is TGTGCCAGCAGCCCCCAGGGCAGATCTGGCTACACCTTC. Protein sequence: CASSPQGRSGYTF.

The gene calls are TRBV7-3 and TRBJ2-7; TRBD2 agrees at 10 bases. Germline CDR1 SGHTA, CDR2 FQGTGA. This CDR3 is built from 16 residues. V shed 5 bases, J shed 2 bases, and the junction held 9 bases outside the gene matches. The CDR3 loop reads CASSDPTSGDAYEQYF. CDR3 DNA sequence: TGTGCCAGCAGCGACCCCACTAGCGGGGACGCCTACGAGCAGTACTTC.

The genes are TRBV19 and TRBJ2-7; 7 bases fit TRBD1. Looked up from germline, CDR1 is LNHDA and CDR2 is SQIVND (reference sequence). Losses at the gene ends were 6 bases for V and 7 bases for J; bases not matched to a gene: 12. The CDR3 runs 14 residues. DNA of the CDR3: TGTGCCAGTAGCCACCCGGGACAGACTGGAGAGCAGTACTTC. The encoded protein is CASSHPGQTGEQYF.

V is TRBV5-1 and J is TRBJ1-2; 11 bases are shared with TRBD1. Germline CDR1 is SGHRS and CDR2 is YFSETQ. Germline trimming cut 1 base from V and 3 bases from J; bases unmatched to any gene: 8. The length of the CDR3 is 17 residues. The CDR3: CASSLLPPGQGDYGYTF. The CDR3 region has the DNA TGCGCCAGCAGCTTGCTCCCCCCGGGACAGGGGGACTATGGCTACACCTTC.

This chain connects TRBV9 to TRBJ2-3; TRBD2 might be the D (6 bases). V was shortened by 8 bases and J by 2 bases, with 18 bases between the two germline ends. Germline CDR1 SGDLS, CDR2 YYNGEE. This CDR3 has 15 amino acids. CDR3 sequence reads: CASTQGLGYTDTQYF. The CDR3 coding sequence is TGTGCCAGTACCCAGGGACTCGGGTACACAGATACGCAGTATTTT.